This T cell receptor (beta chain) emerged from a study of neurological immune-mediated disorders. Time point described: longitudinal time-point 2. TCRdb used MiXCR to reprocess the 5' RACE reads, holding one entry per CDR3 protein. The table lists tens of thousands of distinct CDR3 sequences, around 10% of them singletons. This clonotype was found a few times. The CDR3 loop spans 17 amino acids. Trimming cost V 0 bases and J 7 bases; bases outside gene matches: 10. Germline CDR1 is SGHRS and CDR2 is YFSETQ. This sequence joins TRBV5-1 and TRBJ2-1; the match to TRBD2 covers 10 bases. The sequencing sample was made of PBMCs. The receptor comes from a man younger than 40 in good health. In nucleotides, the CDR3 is TGCGCCAGCAGCTTGGCAGTGCTAGCGGGAGCGGGAAATGAGCAGTTCTTC. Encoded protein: CASSLAVLAGAGNEQFF. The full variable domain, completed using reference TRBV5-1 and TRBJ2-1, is KAGVTQTPRYLIKTRGQQVTLSCSPISGHRSVSWYQQTPGQGLQFLFEYFSETQRNKGNFPGRFSGRQFSNSRSEMNVSTLELGDSALYLCASSLAVLAGAGNEQFFGPGTRLTVL.